Below are 25 T cell receptor beta chains sequenced from a single sample in a study of blood T cell repertoires in COVID-19. The assay was immunoSEQ multiplex PCR, and TCRdb's table has in-frame clones only and misses some. Among 350,000 to 450,000 clones, roughly nine tenths were seen once, and the ten largest hold approximately 1.2%. The sequencing sample was made of PBMCs or T cells enriched from blood (not recorded which). These receptor sequences come from a man aged 30 to 45 who had recovered from COVID-19.

This clone has only one observation. This chain joins TRBV6-5 and TRBJ2-7; 8 bases agree with TRBD2. V trimming: 11 bases; J trimming: 4 bases; junction bases outside the gene matches: 13. Germline V gives CDR1 MNHEY, CDR2 SVGAGI. CDR3 length: 14 amino acids. The CDR3 nucleotides read TGTGCCTCCCTGGGAGCGGGAGCCCTTTACGAGCAGTACTTC. This translates into CASLGAGALYEQYF.

This chain joins TRBV11-2 and TRBJ1-1; perhaps TRBD1 as D (6 bases). The V gene lost 5 bases and the J gene lost 3 bases, with 13 bases spanning the gap. This CDR3 has 14 amino acids. CDR1 is SGHAT, CDR2 FQNNGV, per germline. In nucleotides, the CDR3 is TGTGCCAGCAGCAAGGGCGGGGGCTACACTGAAGCTTTCTTT. Translating it yields CASSKGGGYTEAFF.

The chain carries TRBV2 and TRBJ2-1; 10 bases map to TRBD2. The CDR3 has 15 amino acids. J lost 5 bases, V lost 6 bases, and 7 bases had no gene match. Germline lookup yields CDR1 SNHLY and CDR2 FYNNEI. In nucleotides, the CDR3 is TGTGCCAGCAGCCTCGCTAGCGGGGGTAACAATGAGCAGTTCTTC. Residues: CASSLASGGNNEQFF.

The rearrangement joins TRBV29-1 to TRBJ2-5; 10 bases are a match to TRBD1. Germline-derived CDR1 and CDR2 are SQVTM and ANQGSEA. CDR3 length: 14 residues. V gave up 3 bases and J gave up 5 bases; unmatched junction bases: 6. CDR3 region: CSVEFRDRGETQYF. In DNA, the CDR3 is TGCAGCGTTGAGTTCCGGGACAGGGGCGAGACCCAGTACTTC.

V usage is TRBV6-5 and J usage is TRBJ2-6; D might be TRBD1 (5 bases). The germline CDR1 and CDR2 sequences are MNHEY and SVGAGI. Trimming took 6 bases from V and 0 from J, leaving 6 bases between them. This CDR3 contains 14 residues. This chain's CDR3 is CASRTDSGANVLTF. DNA for the CDR3: TGTGCCAGCAGGACAGACTCTGGGGCCAACGTCCTGACTTTC.

This clone was recorded only once. The chain uses TRBV5-1 and TRBJ1-4; D may be TRBD1 (6 bases). V was shortened by 2 bases and J by 7 bases, with 12 bases between the two germline ends. The CDR3 totals 14 residues. Germline CDR1 reads SGHRS; CDR2 reads YFSETQ. CDR3 amino acids: CASSLTGLGEKLFF. The CDR3 DNA sequence: TGCGCCAGCAGCTTAACAGGGTTGGGTGAAAAACTGTTTTTT.

This chain connects TRBV4-1 to TRBJ1-5, with D perhaps matching TRBD1 (5 bases). Deletions cut 5 bases from V and 2 bases from J, with 16 bases between. The CDR3 is 16 residues long. Germline values: CDR1 MGHRA, CDR2 YSYEKL. The CDR3 protein is CASSENWGEGNQPQHF. The CDR3 DNA reads as TGCGCCAGCAGCGAAAACTGGGGGGAAGGCAATCAGCCCCAGCATTTT.

The chain joins TRBV30 to TRBJ1-1; 7 bases are a match to TRBD1. The CDR3 is made up of 13 amino acids. The trim removed 8 bases at V and 10 bases at J, leaving 16 bases unmatched. Germline V CDR1 and CDR2: GTSNPN, SVGIG (reference sequence). CDR3 sequence reads: CALDRGLGYGAFF. The CDR3, as DNA: TGTGCCCTCGATAGGGGGCTCGGATATGGAGCTTTCTTT.

V is TRBV5-1 and J is TRBJ1-2; 8 nucleotides align to TRBD1. CDR1 and CDR2 (germline): SGHRS, YFSETQ. The V gene end was trimmed by 0 bases and the J gene end by 8 bases; junction bases not matched to a gene: 6. CDR3 size: 14 residues. The CDR3 sequence: CASSLGQGAWGYTF. DNA of the CDR3: TGCGCCAGCAGCTTGGGGCAGGGGGCGTGGGGCTACACCTTC.

The chain links TRBV13 to TRBJ1-4, with 7 bases matching TRBD1. CDR1 is PRHDT and CDR2 is FYEKMQ in the germline V gene (reference sequence). The trim removed 4 bases at V and 0 bases at J, leaving 5 bases unmatched. The CDR3 sequence is 16 residues long. DNA for the CDR3: TGTGCCAGCAGCTATGGGACAGTCGCAACTAATGAAAAACTGTTTTTT. Encoded protein: CASSYGTVATNEKLFF.

This clone was detected once. The rearrangement uses TRBV30 and TRBJ1-5, with D unclear. The germline V gene encodes CDR1 GTSNPN and CDR2 SVGIG (reference sequence). The V and J ends lost 2 bases and 3 bases respectively, with 8 bases between them. The CDR3 contains 13 residues. DNA for the CDR3: TGTGCCTGGAGTCGGGATGACAATCAGCCCCAGCATTTT. Protein: CAWSRDDNQPQHF.

The chain employs TRBV5-4 and TRBJ1-3; weak D call: TRBD1 (6 bases). The V end was cut by 4 bases, the J end by 1 base, with 9 bases between. Germline V gene lookup returns CDR1 SGHNT and CDR2 YYREEE (reference sequence). This CDR3 is 14 amino acids long. CDR3 protein: CASSNRDSGNTIYF. The CDR3 DNA reads as TGTGCCAGCAGCAACAGGGATTCTGGAAACACCATATATTTT.

J is TRBJ2-3 and V is TRBV27; 12 bases match TRBD2. The CDR3 spans 16 residues. The germline V gene has CDR1 MNHEY and CDR2 SMNVEV (reference sequence). V dropped 5 bases and J dropped 10; count of bases not matched to a gene: 13. In nucleotides, the CDR3 is TGTGCCAGCAGTAGTGGACTAGCGGGACGTAATTTTCCGCAGTATTTT. It translates to CASSSGLAGRNFPQYF.

The chain has TRBV4-1 and TRBJ1-5; a possible D gene is TRBD1 (6 bases). In germline, CDR1 is MGHRA, CDR2 YSYEKL. The CDR3 length is 15 residues. Trimming cost V 6 bases and J 2 bases, with 14 bases left between them. CDR3 bases: TGCGCCAGCAGTCCATGGGGGCCCGGCAATCAGCCCCAGCATTTT. It specifies CASSPWGPGNQPQHF.

Only a few counts were recorded for this clone. The rearrangement uses TRBV7-9 and TRBJ2-1; 9 bases line up with TRBD2. Germline assignment: CDR1 SEHNR and CDR2 FQNEAQ (reference sequence). This CDR3 spans 17 amino acids. V lost 2 bases and J lost 0; bases outside the gene matches: 5. The DNA of the CDR3 is TGTGCCAGCAGCTTAAGGCCAGCGGGAGGCTCCTACAATGAGCAGTTCTTC. This codes for CASSLRPAGGSYNEQFF.

This sequence joins TRBV7-9 and TRBJ2-7, with 8 bases matching TRBD1. Germline V gene data show CDR1 as SEHNR and CDR2 as FQNEAQ (reference sequence). V trimming: 4 bases; J trimming: 2 bases; junction bases outside the gene matches: 4. CDR3 size: 14 residues. CDR3 region: CASSSTRGPYEQYF. The CDR3 DNA reads as TGTGCCAGCAGCTCAACCAGGGGGCCCTACGAGCAGTACTTC. The variable domain in full, with the rest retrieved from reference TRBV7-9 and TRBJ2-7, is DTGVSQNPRHKITKRGQNVTFRCDPISEHNRLYWYRQTLGQGPEFLTYFQNEAQLEKSRLLSDRFSAERPKGSFSTLEIQRTEQGDSAMYLCASSSTRGPYEQYFGPGTRLTVT.

This sequence joins TRBV12-3 or TRBV12-4 and TRBJ2-7, with 7 positions matching TRBD2. The CDR3 loop spans 13 amino acids. Germline trimming cut 5 bases from V and 5 bases from J; bases unmatched to any gene: 6. The CDR3 sequence is CASSAGTTHEQYF. Written as DNA, the CDR3 is TGTGCCAGCAGTGCCGGGACTACGCACGAGCAGTACTTC.

The table lists this clone with a few counts. The CDR3 nucleotides read TGTGCCAGCAGGCACGCGGGAGGGCGATACAATGAGCAGTTCTTC. This encodes CASRHAGGRYNEQFF. This chain joins TRBV28 and TRBJ2-1; 9 bases fit TRBD2. Germline CDR1 is MDHEN and CDR2 is SYDVKM. J was trimmed by 4 bases and V by 6 bases; bases with no gene match: 7. The length of the CDR3 is 15 residues.

The rearrangement joins TRBV10-3 to TRBJ2-7; possible D gene TRBD2, 6 bases. Germline CDR1 is ENHRY and CDR2 is SYGVKD. V gave up 11 bases and J gave up 3 bases, with 20 bases separating them. This CDR3 has 14 residues. The CDR3 DNA follows: TGTGCCTCGGCCGGGGGATCTTTAGACTACGAGCAGTACTTC. Protein product: CASAGGSLDYEQYF.

The V call is TRBV6-2 or TRBV6-3, the J call TRBJ2-7; D tentatively fits TRBD1 or TRBD2 (9 bases each). Looked up from germline, CDR1 is MNHEY and CDR2 is SVGEGT. This CDR3 spans 21 amino acids. V was clipped by 2 bases and J by 6 bases, with 35 bases between them. CDR3 DNA: TGTGCCAGCAGTTACCCCACTCCGGGACAGGGCGATAGCGGGAGAAAAGGCGAGCAGTACTTC. This sequence encodes CASSYPTPGQGDSGRKGEQYF.

This clone was observed once. This chain connects TRBV7-2 to TRBJ1-5, with unresolved D. V was pared by 4 bases and J by 4 bases, with 8 bases between. Germline CDR1 SGHTA, CDR2 FQGNSA. The CDR3 totals 13 residues. This CDR3 reads CASSYERNQPQHF. CDR3 bases: TGTGCCAGCAGCTACGAGAGGAATCAGCCCCAGCATTTT.

The V call is TRBV19, the J call TRBJ2-5; D perhaps matches TRBD1 (6 bases). CDR3 length: 14 amino acids. The V gene lost 3 bases and the J gene lost 3 bases, with 11 bases spanning the gap. In germline, CDR1 is LNHDA, CDR2 SQIVND (reference sequence). The DNA for the CDR3 is TGTGCCAGTAGTATCCGACAGGACAAAGAGACCCAGTACTTC. Its translation: CASSIRQDKETQYF.

The CDR3 is CASSLFQGSGTEAFF. The CDR3 coding sequence is TGTGCCAGCAGTTTATTTCAGGGGTCAGGCACTGAAGCTTTCTTT. The chain joins TRBV28 to TRBJ1-1; D might be TRBD1 (6 bases). The CDR3 is 15 residues long. Trimming pared 1 base from V and 4 bases from J, leaving 13 bases between. Germline lookup yields CDR1 MDHEN and CDR2 SYDVKM.

This clone was found a few times. The chain uses TRBV30 and TRBJ2-7; 7 nucleotides line up with TRBD1. From germline, CDR1 is GTSNPN and CDR2 SVGIG (reference sequence). CDR3 length: 15 residues. With V trimmed by 3 bases and J by 3 bases, 11 bases remained unmatched. CDR3 nucleotide sequence: TGTGCCTGGAGGGAGACCGGGACAGCTTACTACGAGCAGTACTTC. Protein: CAWRETGTAYYEQYF.

The V gene is TRBV12-3 or TRBV12-4, the J gene TRBJ1-2, with 9 bases fitting TRBD1. The CDR3 has 13 amino acids. V was clipped by 6 bases and J by 6 bases; unmatched bases: 5. The CDR3 nucleotides read TGTGCCAGCAGCCCGTGGACAGGGGATGGCTACACCTTC. Protein product: CASSPWTGDGYTF.